The 18 T cell receptor beta chains reported below all come from one sample, sequenced in a study of shared clonotypes between healthy human individuals. TCRdb keeps only in-frame clones here, not all; method: immunoSEQ multiplex PCR. This table has some 980,000 clones, 76% appearing once. The sample was memory CD4+ T cells sorted from blood. Subset given: CD45RA-negative fraction. These receptors were obtained from a man aged 18 to 29 in good health.

To note about this clone: The junction differs from germline at one of its ends, possibly a read error. The CDR3 DNA reads TGTGCTAGCAGCTTAACCGGGGCGAAAGAGACCCAGTACTTC. Encoded protein: CASSLTGAKETQYF. The rearrangement joins TRBV7-7 to TRBJ2-5; either TRBD1 or TRBD2 may fit D (5 bases each). Germline V lookup: CDR1 SSHAT, CDR2 FNYEAQ (reference sequence). The CDR3 has 14 residues.

The rearrangement joins TRBV25-1 to TRBJ2-3, with D possibly matching TRBD2 (6 bases). The CDR3 extends over 15 amino acids. V was shortened by 5 bases and J by 1 base, with 13 bases between the two germline ends. Germline values: CDR1 MGHDK, CDR2 SYGVNS. CDR3 DNA: TGTGCCAGCAGTACTCGGAGGGGAGGCACAGATACGCAGTATTTT. Protein sequence: CASSTRRGGTDTQYF.

The V call is TRBV6-4, the J call TRBJ1-6, with 7 bases fitting TRBD1. The V and J ends lost 6 bases and 9 bases, in that order; junction bases with no gene match: 8. Germline V gene sequence: CDR1 MRHNA, CDR2 SNTAGT. CDR3 length: 14 amino acids. The CDR3, as DNA: TGTGCCAGCAGCAAACAGGGGATTGGTTCACCCCTCCACTTT. As protein: CASSKQGIGSPLHF.

V is TRBV19 and J is TRBJ2-2; no reliable D call. Germline CDR1 and CDR2: LNHDA and SQIVND (reference sequence). V lost 4 bases and J 7 bases, leaving 7 bases between the germline ends. The CDR3 has 12 amino acids. CDR3 in amino acids: CASSRVIGELFF. CDR3 nucleotide sequence: TGTGCCAGTAGTAGGGTGATCGGGGAGCTGTTTTTT.

As concerns this clone: Different DNA sequences within this sample yield the same CDR3. The DNA for the CDR3 is TGTGCCAGCAGCTTGGGGGGCTGGGATATTAGCAATCAGCCCCAGCATTTT. Amino acid sequence: CASSLGGWDISNQPQHF. The rearrangement uses TRBV7-9 and TRBJ1-5, with D possibly TRBD1 on 6 matching bases. This CDR3 has 17 amino acids. Germline V gene lookup returns CDR1 SEHNR and CDR2 FQNEAQ (reference sequence). V dropped 3 bases and J dropped 0 bases, with 15 bases sitting between them.

This chain joins TRBV5-6 and TRBJ1-3; D is possibly TRBD1 (6 bases). Trimming pared 0 bases from V and 3 bases from J, leaving 13 bases between. In germline, CDR1 is SGHDT, CDR2 YYEEEE. The CDR3 has 16 amino acids. The CDR3 protein is CASSLDVRGYGNTIYF. CDR3 coding DNA: TGTGCCAGCAGCTTGGATGTCAGGGGATATGGAAACACCATATATTTT. Based on the CDR3 plus reference TRBV5-6 and TRBJ1-3, the full variable domain is DAGVTQSPTHLIKTRGQQVTLRCSPKSGHDTVSWYQQALGQGPQFIFQYYEEEERQRGNFPDRFSGHQFPNYSSELNVNALLLGDSALYLCASSLDVRGYGNTIYFGEGSWLTVV.

The CDR3 DNA follows: TGTGCCTGGAGTGTCCAGACAGGGGGGGGCAATCAGCCCCAGCATTTT. This sequence encodes CAWSVQTGGGNQPQHF. The rearrangement links TRBV30 to TRBJ1-5; 9 positions match TRBD1. From germline, CDR1 is GTSNPN and CDR2 SVGIG (reference sequence). There are 16 residues in the CDR3. With V trimmed by 0 bases and J by 2 bases, 5 bases remained unmatched.

This sequence joins TRBV5-1 and TRBJ2-3; possibly TRBD2 for D (5 bases). The CDR3 has 14 residues. CDR1 SGHRS and CDR2 YFSETQ come from the germline V gene. The V and J ends lost 3 bases and 6 bases respectively, with 14 bases between them. The CDR3 region is CASSSDAPGDTQYF. Written as DNA, the CDR3 is TGCGCCAGCAGCTCCGATGCGCCGGGGGATACGCAGTATTTT.

This CDR3 reads CASSRTRTGELFF. The CDR3 DNA sequence: TGTGCCAGTAGTCGGACGCGGACCGGGGAGCTGTTTTTT. The chain recombines TRBV19 with TRBJ2-2; D gene ambiguous. Trimming left V 5 bases short and J 5 bases short, with 9 bases between. The CDR3 has 13 residues. Germline V lookup: CDR1 LNHDA, CDR2 SQIVND (reference sequence). The entire variable domain, with the rest obtained from reference TRBV19 and TRBJ2-2, is as follows: DGGITQSPKYLFRKEGQNVTLSCEQNLNHDAMYWYRQDPGQGLRLIYYSQIVNDFQKGDIAEGYSVSREKKESFPLTVTSAQKNPTAFYLCASSRTRTGELFFGEGSRLTVL.

The chain employs TRBV23-1 and TRBJ1-1; the match to TRBD1 covers 12 bases. TRBV23-1 is an open reading frame, and its role is uncertain. J lost 2 bases, V lost 5 bases, and 15 bases had no gene match. This CDR3 is 19 amino acids long. CDR3: CASSGKTPGQGAKNTEAFF. The CDR3 DNA follows: TGCGCCAGCAGTGGAAAAACCCCGGGACAGGGGGCCAAAAACACTGAAGCTTTCTTT.

The chain employs TRBV6-6 and TRBJ1-1; TRBD1 might be the D (5 bases). This CDR3 comprises 14 residues. Germline CDR1 MNHNY, CDR2 SVGAGI (reference sequence). The V and J ends lost 2 bases and 0 bases respectively, with 7 bases between them. The CDR3 DNA sequence: TGTGCCAGCAGTTACATGGACATGAACACTGAAGCTTTCTTT. It encodes CASSYMDMNTEAFF.

V and J are TRBV7-2 and TRBJ1-5; TRBD1 aligns across 8 bases. The ends lost 3 bases at V and 3 bases at J; junction bases unmatched: 13. Germline lookup yields CDR1 SGHTA and CDR2 FQGNSA. This CDR3 spans 18 amino acids. The chain's CDR3 is CASSFRVQGVISNQPQHF. The CDR3 nucleotides read TGTGCCAGCAGCTTTAGGGTACAGGGGGTTATCTCCAATCAGCCCCAGCATTTT.

This clone has more than one count but fewer than ten. The V gene is TRBV6-5, the J gene TRBJ1-2; D possibly corresponds to TRBD1 (6 bases). V dropped 7 bases and J dropped 0 bases, with 12 bases sitting between them. This CDR3 comprises 14 residues. Germline CDR1 reads MNHEY; CDR2 reads SVGAGI. CDR3 sequence (DNA): TGTGCCAGCAAACGGGGGCCGTCTAACTATGGCTACACCTTC. This gives the protein CASKRGPSNYGYTF.

The chain employs TRBV25-1 and TRBJ1-4, with D possibly matching TRBD1 (6 bases). This CDR3 region has 15 residues. Trimming pared 5 bases from V and 7 bases from J, leaving 17 bases between. CDR1 MGHDK and CDR2 SYGVNS come from the germline V gene. The CDR3 loop is CASSQTGPHSEKLFF. For the CDR3, the DNA is TGTGCCAGCAGTCAAACAGGGCCCCATAGTGAAAAACTGTTTTTT.

V and J are TRBV15 and TRBJ2-7; TRBD2 matches 13 bases. Germline-derived CDR1 and CDR2 are LNHNV and YYDKDF (reference sequence). The length of the CDR3 is 16 residues. V shed 4 bases and J 3 bases; nucleotides not matched to a gene: 6. The DNA for the CDR3 is TGTGCCACCAGCAAAACCGGGACTAGCGGGATCTACGAGCAGTACTTC. Residues: CATSKTGTSGIYEQYF.

This clone was counted once. The chain joins TRBV9 to TRBJ2-3; D is possibly TRBD1 or TRBD2 (5 bases each). Trimming cost V 4 bases and J 6 bases, with 15 bases left between them. CDR1 and CDR2 (germline): SGDLS, YYNGEE. This CDR3 contains 14 residues. The CDR3 region is CASSTRPGADTQYF. The DNA for the CDR3 is TGTGCCAGCAGCACAAGACCCGGGGCCGATACGCAGTATTTT. The full variable domain, rest sourced from reference TRBV9 and TRBJ2-3, is DSGVTQTPKHLITATGQRVTLRCSPRSGDLSVYWYQQSLDQGLQFLIQYYNGEERAKGNILERFSAQQFPDLHSELNLSSLELGDSALYFCASSTRPGADTQYFGPGTRLTVL.

This chain links TRBV6-6 with TRBJ1-6, with 8 bases identical to TRBD1. V shed 7 bases, J shed 10 bases, and the junction held 12 bases outside the gene matches. The CDR3 covers 15 residues. Per germline, CDR1 MNHNY and CDR2 SVGAGI (reference sequence). The CDR3 sequence is CASTSTGADGSPLHF. The CDR3 DNA follows: TGTGCCAGCACCTCGACAGGGGCGGATGGGTCACCCCTCCACTTT.

Regarding this clone: The same CDR3 is also encoded by other DNA sequences in this sample. The chain joins TRBV5-1 to TRBJ2-7; D gene uncertain. The length of the CDR3 is 13 residues. Germline lookup yields CDR1 SGHRS and CDR2 YFSETQ. The V and J ends lost 3 bases and 1 base respectively, with 8 bases between them. In nucleotides, the CDR3 is TGCGCCAGCAGCTCGGGTGGGTCCTACGAGCAGTACTTC. Its protein is CASSSGGSYEQYF.